This section outlines one T cell receptor (beta chain) sequence together with its context. The CDR3 runs to 13 residues. Germline V gene sequence: CDR1 MNHEY, CDR2 SMNVEV (reference sequence). The ends were cut back, 4 bases at V and 5 bases at J, with 9 bases in the middle. TCRdb redid the calling of the RT-PCR reads with MiXCR, one entry per CDR3 protein. The sample includes 410,000 or so distinct CDR3 sequences, roughly 17% of them seen just once. This sample is part of a study of patients and donors after allogeneic stem cell transplantation. The sequenced material came from blood, either unsorted or a sorted T cell fraction (not recorded which). The chain joins TRBV27 to TRBJ2-1; no reliable D call. This TCR was sampled from a human donor who was either an allogeneic HSCT recipient or a stem cell or donor lymphocyte infusion donor (not recorded which). It is not recorded whose cells these are; they may come from a transplant donor. CDR3 protein: CASSSLVNNEQFF. CDR3 DNA: TGTGCCAGCAGTTCGCTTGTAAACAATGAGCAGTTCTTC.